This T cell receptor beta chain was identified in a study of T cells after yellow fever vaccination. Study-wide findings and caveats: There was a possibility that FACS-sorted repertoires contained abundant clonotypes contaminating from the bulk population. Weaker overall, the secondary response nonetheless peaked faster (day 5 versus 15).

Via MiXCR, TCRdb re-called the 5' RACE reads, giving one row per CDR3 protein. The table shows some 250,000 distinct CDR3 sequences, with roughly 4% occurring only once. CDR1 and CDR2 (germline): SGHRS, YFSETQ. V lost 6 bases and J lost 6, with 16 bases in between. This CDR3 region has 14 residues. This clonotype was counted ten times or more. Its antigen is as yet unknown. The material was PBMCs, obtained 15 days after the yellow fever booster vaccination. The chain employs TRBV5-1 and TRBJ2-4; D is ambiguous. This clonotype originated in a man aged 18 to 35 who received the YFV17D yellow fever vaccine. CDR3 DNA: TGCGCCAGCACCCCCGACGCGCTAATAAACATTCAGTACTTC. Translated, it gives CASTPDALINIQYF.